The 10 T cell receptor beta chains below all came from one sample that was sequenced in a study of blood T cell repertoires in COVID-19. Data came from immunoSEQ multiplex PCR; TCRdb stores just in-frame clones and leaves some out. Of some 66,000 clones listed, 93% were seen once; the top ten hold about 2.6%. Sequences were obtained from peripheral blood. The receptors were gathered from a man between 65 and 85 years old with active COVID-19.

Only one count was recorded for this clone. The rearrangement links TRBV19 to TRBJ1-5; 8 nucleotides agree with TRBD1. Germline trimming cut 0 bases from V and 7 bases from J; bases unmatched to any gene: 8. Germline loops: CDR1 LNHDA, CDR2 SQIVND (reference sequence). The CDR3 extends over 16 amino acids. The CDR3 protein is CASSIEQGVSGQPQHF. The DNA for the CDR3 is TGTGCCAGTAGTATAGAACAGGGGGTGAGTGGACAGCCCCAGCATTTT.

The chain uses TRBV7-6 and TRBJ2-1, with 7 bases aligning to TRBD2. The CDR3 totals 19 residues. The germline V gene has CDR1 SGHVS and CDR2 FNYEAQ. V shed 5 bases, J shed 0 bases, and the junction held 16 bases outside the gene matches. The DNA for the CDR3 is TGTGCCAGCAGCCGCCCCTCGACTATGGGGGGGGGCTCCTACAATGAGCAGTTCTTC. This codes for CASSRPSTMGGGSYNEQFF.

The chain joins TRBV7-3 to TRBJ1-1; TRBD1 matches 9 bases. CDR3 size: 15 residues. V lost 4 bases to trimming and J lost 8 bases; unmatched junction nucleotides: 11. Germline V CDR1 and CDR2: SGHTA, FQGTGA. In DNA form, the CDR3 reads TGTGCCAGCAGCTCATCCGGGACAGGGAGGGAGGAAGCTTTCTTT. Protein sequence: CASSSSGTGREEAFF.

CDR3 DNA: TGCGCCAGCAGCCAGGGTCGTAGTAGCGGGGGGTACTCCTACAATGAGCAGTTCTTC. It translates to CASSQGRSSGGYSYNEQFF. J is TRBJ2-1 and V is TRBV4-3, with TRBD2 matching 10 bases. This CDR3 comprises 19 residues. After removal of 3 bases from V and 0 bases from J, the junction contained 11 bases not matched to a gene. The germline CDR1 and CDR2 sequences are LGHNA and YSLEER.

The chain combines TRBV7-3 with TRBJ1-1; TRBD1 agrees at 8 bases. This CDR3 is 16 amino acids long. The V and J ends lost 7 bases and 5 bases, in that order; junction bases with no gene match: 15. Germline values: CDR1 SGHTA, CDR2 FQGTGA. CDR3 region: CASTLNPQGARTEAFF. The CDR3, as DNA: TGTGCCAGCACCCTAAATCCCCAGGGGGCGCGTACTGAAGCTTTCTTT.

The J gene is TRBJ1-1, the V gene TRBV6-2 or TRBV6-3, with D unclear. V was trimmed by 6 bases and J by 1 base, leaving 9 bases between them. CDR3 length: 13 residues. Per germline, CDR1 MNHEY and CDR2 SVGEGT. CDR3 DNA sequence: TGTGCCAGCAGCACTGACAAGAACACTGAAGCTTTCTTT. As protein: CASSTDKNTEAFF.

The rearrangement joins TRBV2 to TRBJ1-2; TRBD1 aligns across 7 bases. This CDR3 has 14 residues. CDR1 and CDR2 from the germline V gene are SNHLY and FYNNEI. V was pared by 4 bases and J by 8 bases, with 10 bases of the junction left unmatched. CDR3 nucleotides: TGTGCCAGCAGTGGGGACAGCCTAAGTGGAGGCTACACCTTC. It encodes CASSGDSLSGGYTF.

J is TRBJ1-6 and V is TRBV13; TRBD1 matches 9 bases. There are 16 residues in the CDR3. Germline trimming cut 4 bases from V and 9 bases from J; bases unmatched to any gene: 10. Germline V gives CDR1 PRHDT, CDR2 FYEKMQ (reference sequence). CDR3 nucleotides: TGTGCCAGCAGCTCCCGGGACAGGGCTAAATCTTCACCCCTCCACTTT. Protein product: CASSSRDRAKSSPLHF.

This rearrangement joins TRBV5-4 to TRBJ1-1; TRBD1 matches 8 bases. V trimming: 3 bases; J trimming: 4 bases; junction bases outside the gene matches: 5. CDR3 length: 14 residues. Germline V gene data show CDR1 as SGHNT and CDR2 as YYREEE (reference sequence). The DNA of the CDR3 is TGTGCCAGCAGCTCGACAGGGGTGGGCACTGAAGCTTTCTTT. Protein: CASSSTGVGTEAFF. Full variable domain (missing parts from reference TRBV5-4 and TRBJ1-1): ETGVTQSPTHLIKTRGQQVTLRCSSQSGHNTVSWYQQALGQGPQFIFQYYREEENGRGNFPPRFSGLQFPNYSSELNVNALELDDSALYLCASSSTGVGTEAFFGQGTRLTVV.

The CDR3, as DNA: TGCGCCAGCAGCCAGTTTACGAACACCGGGGAGCTGTTTTTT. Its translation: CASSQFTNTGELFF. The V call is TRBV4-3, the J call TRBJ2-2, with D unclear. The CDR3 has 14 amino acids. Germline V lookup: CDR1 LGHNA, CDR2 YSLEER. Trimming removed 3 bases at V and 0 bases at J, with 5 bases between.